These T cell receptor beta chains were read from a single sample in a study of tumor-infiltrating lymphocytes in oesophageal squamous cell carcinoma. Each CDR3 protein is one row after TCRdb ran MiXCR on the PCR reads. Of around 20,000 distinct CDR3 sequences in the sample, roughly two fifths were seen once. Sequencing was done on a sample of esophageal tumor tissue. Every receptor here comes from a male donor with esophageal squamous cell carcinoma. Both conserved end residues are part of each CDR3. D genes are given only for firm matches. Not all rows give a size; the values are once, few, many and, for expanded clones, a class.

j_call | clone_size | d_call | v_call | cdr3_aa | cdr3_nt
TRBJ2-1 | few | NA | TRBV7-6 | CASSRSLVSYNEQFF | TGTGCCAGCAGCCGTTCACTAGTGAGTTACAATGAGCAGTTCTTC
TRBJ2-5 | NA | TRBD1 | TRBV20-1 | CSAQQGWRETQYF | TGCAGTGCTCAACAGGGGTGGAGGGAGACCCAGTACTTC
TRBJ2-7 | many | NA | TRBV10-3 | CAISESLGYEQYF | TGTGCCATCAGTGAGTCGTTAGGGTACGAGCAGTACTTC
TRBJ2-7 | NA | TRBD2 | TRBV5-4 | CVSSIGGAEDTQYF | TGTGTCAGCAGTATCGGGGGGGCTGAAGATACGCAGTACTTC
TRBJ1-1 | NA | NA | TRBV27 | CASSQRGSTEAFF | TGTGCCAGCAGTCAACGGGGAAGCACTGAAGCTTTCTTT
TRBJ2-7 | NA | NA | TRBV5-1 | CASIDSYEQYF | TGCGCCAGCATCGACTCCTACGAGCAGTACTTC
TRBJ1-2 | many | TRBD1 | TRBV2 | CASNRDRGFGYTF | TGTGCCAGCAACCGGGACAGGGGGTTTGGCTACACCTTC
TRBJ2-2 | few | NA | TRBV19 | CASSGKLRELFF | TGTGCCAGTAGTGGAAAACTCCGGGAGCTGTTTTTT
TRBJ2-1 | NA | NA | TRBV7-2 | CASSLTGGHRDEQFF | TGTGCCAGCAGTCTCACGGGAGGCCACAGGGATGAGCAGTTCTTC
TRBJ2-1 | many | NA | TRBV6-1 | CASSEAVSYNEQFF | TGTGCCAGCAGTGAAGCGGTCTCATACAATGAGCAGTTCTTC
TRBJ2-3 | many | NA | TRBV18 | CASSKEYLNTDTQYF | TGTGCCAGCTCAAAGGAATACCTAAACACAGATACGCAGTATTTT
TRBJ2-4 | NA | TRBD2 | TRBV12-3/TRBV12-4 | CASSPSGGATGIQYF | TGTGCCAGCAGCCCCAGCGGGGGGGCGACCGGCATTCAGTACTTC
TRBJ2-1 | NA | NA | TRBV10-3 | CAISDLGAGTGNEQFF | TGTGCCATCAGTGATTTGGGGGCGGGTACCGGTAATGAGCAGTTCTTC
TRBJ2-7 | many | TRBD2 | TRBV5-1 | CASSFTLAGGEQYF | TGCGCCAGCAGCTTCACACTAGCGGGAGGCGAGCAGTACTTC
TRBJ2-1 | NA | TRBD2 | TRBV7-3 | CASSLRGGRDNEQFF | TGTGCCAGCAGCCTGAGAGGCGGGAGGGACAATGAGCAGTTCTTC
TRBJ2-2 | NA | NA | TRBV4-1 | CASSQDTATGELFF | TGCGCCAGCAGCCAAGATACAGCTACCGGGGAGCTGTTTTTT
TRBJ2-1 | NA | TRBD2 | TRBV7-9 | CASSSSLAGDAYNEQFF | TGTGCCAGCAGCTCCTCATTAGCGGGAGATGCCTACAATGAGCAGTTCTTC
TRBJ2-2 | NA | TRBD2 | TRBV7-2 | CASIMGTSGVGELFF | TGTGCCAGCATTATGGGGACTAGCGGGGTCGGGGAGCTGTTTTTT
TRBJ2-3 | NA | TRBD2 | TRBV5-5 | CASSLGASGTTDTQYF | TGTGCCAGCAGCTTGGGAGCTAGCGGGACCACAGATACGCAGTATTTT
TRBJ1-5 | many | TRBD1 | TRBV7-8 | CASSQGQPGLPQHF | TGTGCCAGCAGCCAGGGACAGCCCGGCCTGCCCCAGCATTTT
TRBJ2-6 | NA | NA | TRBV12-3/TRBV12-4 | CASRDSGANVLTF | TGTGCCAGCAGGGACTCTGGGGCCAACGTCCTGACTTTC
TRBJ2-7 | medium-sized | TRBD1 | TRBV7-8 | CASSLRGTGINNEQYF | TGTGCCAGCAGCTTAAGGGGGACAGGGATCAACAATGAGCAGTACTTC
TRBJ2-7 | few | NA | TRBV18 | CASSPQGKAYEQYF | TGTGCCAGCTCACCACAGGGAAAAGCTTACGAGCAGTACTTC
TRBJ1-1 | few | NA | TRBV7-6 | CASSRSQGAGATEAFF | TGTGCCAGCAGCCGGTCTCAAGGGGCAGGGGCCACTGAAGCTTTCTTT
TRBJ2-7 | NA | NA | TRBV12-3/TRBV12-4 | CASSLVNLDDEQYF | TGTGCCAGCAGTTTAGTGAATCTAGACGACGAGCAGTACTTC